The clone carrying this T cell receptor (beta chain) was observed many times. Its cognate antigen is unknown. The data are from a study of Graves' ophthalmopathy and Graves' hyperthyroidism. Across the study: Peripheral blood samples were taken at initial diagnosis, before any treatment.

The study's findings and limits: Blood also contained most of the expanded thyroid clonotypes above 0.001 frequency.

Trimming cost V 3 bases and J 4 bases, with 12 bases left between them. The CDR3 runs 14 residues. Germline values: CDR1 SGHTA, CDR2 FQGNSA. Researchers took RNA transcripts and amplified TCR beta CDR3 regions from them. First-round RT-PCR employed HTBI primers, with a second-round multiplex PCR after it. MiXCR was run by TCRdb on the multiplex PCR reads, yielding one entry per CDR3 protein. Here the sample spans over 500,000 distinct CDR3 sequences, 22% being singletons. This clonotype was sampled from a woman younger than 35 with stable Graves' hyperthyroidism. Some clones in this sample may be carry-over from other donors' samples. Sequenced: peripheral blood. V gene TRBV7-2 combines with J gene TRBJ1-1, with D unresolved. The CDR3 bases are TGTGCCAGCAGCTTTACCCCCTCCGTCACTGAAGCTTTCTTT. Its protein is CASSFTPSVTEAFF. Drawing the rest from reference TRBV7-2 and TRBJ1-1, the complete variable domain is GAGVSQSPSNKVTEKGKDVELRCDPISGHTALYWYRQSLGQGLEFLIYFQGNSAPDKSGLPSDRFSAERTGGSVSTLTIQRTQQEDSAVYLCASSFTPSVTEAFFGQGTRLTVV.